This TCR beta chain was sequenced during a study of technical replicates of blood from several donors. Sequencing was performed with immunoSEQ multiplex PCR; in TCRdb, only in-frame clones are kept and a portion is missing. The sample holds around 100,000 clones, about 95% seen once. This CDR3 is built from 16 residues. Germline V lookup: CDR1 SGHVS, CDR2 FNYEAQ. J lost 9 bases, V lost 1 base, and 8 bases had no gene match. The sequenced sample consisted of T cells isolated from PBMCs. J is TRBJ2-1 and V is TRBV7-6, with TRBD2 matching over 11 bases. The sequence was obtained from a human donor in good health. CDR3 coding DNA: TGTGCCAGCAGCTTAGGTGTTAGCGGGAGGGTCGTTGAGCAGTTCTTC. Residues: CASSLGVSGRVVEQFF.